This T cell receptor beta chain came from a study of cytomegalovirus exposure and HLA in healthy donors. Study observations and caveats: A list of 150 to 200 TCR beta chains associated with cytomegalovirus was given. Subsequent analysis found a tendency for first-cohort TCR clusters to co-occur within the roughly 130 validation repertoires. Reports indicated that the classifier achieved high specificity and sensitivity in diagnosing cytomegalovirus status.

Concerning this clone itself: Its antigen is unidentified.

The donors belonged to the roughly 110-subject validation cohort, separate from the roughly 700-subject first cohort. Method: immunoSEQ multiplex PCR; TCRdb's copy keeps in-frame clones and lacks some. Found here are 60,000 to 70,000 clones, 80% to 95% of them singletons; the top ten hold roughly 5%. The trim removed 2 bases at V and 6 bases at J, leaving 5 bases unmatched. Germline values: CDR1 SGHKS, CDR2 YYEKEE (reference sequence). CDR3 length: 15 residues. The chain uses TRBV5-5 and TRBJ2-2; 9 bases fit TRBD2. The clonotype comes from a man younger than 30 in good health and CMV-seropositive. The sequencing sample was made of PBMCs. The CDR3 is CASSFSGSLSGELFF. As DNA, the CDR3 is TGTGCCAGCAGCTTTAGCGGGAGCCTTTCCGGGGAGCTGTTTTTT.